These 9 T cell receptor beta chains were sequenced from one sample in a study of T cell responses to AZD1222 COVID-19 vaccine. The repertoire was sequenced with immunoSEQ multiplex PCR; TCRdb's copy has only in-frame clones and lacks some. In the table there are fewer than 200,000 clones, approximately 90% of which are singletons. Sequencing was performed on peripheral blood, taken 28 days after the second AZD1222 dose. Receptor source: an adult who received the AZD1222 COVID-19 vaccine.

This chain joins TRBV6-2 or TRBV6-3 and TRBJ2-5; TRBD2 is a possible D gene (5 bases). CDR1 and CDR2 from the germline V gene are MNHEY and SVGEGT. This CDR3 comprises 13 residues. Trimming took 2 bases from V and 4 from J, leaving 8 bases between them. CDR3 residues: CASSYAGAETQYF. The CDR3 nucleotides read TGTGCCAGCAGTTACGCGGGTGCAGAGACCCAGTACTTC.

V is TRBV19 and J is TRBJ2-1; D may match TRBD1 or TRBD2 (5 bases each). This CDR3 has 13 amino acids. Per the germline V gene, CDR1 is LNHDA and CDR2 is SQIVND (reference sequence). Deletions cut 5 bases from V and 6 bases from J, with 11 bases between. The chain's CDR3 is CASSDGGSNEQFF. CDR3 in DNA: TGTGCCAGTAGTGATGGGGGAAGCAATGAGCAGTTCTTC.

The CDR3 reads CASSLGDGVVTEAFF. The CDR3 bases are TGCGCCAGCAGCTTGGGGGACGGTGTGGTTACTGAAGCTTTCTTT. V gene TRBV5-1 combines with J gene TRBJ1-1, with D perhaps TRBD1 (5 bases). Deletions cut 0 bases from V and 5 bases from J, with 14 bases between. This CDR3 comprises 15 residues. Germline values: CDR1 SGHRS, CDR2 YFSETQ.

CDR3 protein: CASSVGQPSSGNTIYF. The CDR3 coding sequence is TGTGCCAGCAGCGTGGGACAGCCCTCTTCTGGAAACACCATATATTTT. V usage is TRBV5-5 and J usage is TRBJ1-3, with 7 nucleotides matching TRBD1. The trim removed 4 bases at V and 1 base at J, leaving 8 bases unmatched. The CDR3 length is 16 residues. Per germline, CDR1 SGHKS and CDR2 YYEKEE (reference sequence).

The chain carries TRBV7-2 and TRBJ2-3; D unresolved. The length of the CDR3 is 15 residues. The ends were cut back, 2 bases at V and 0 bases at J, with 9 bases in the middle. The germline V gene encodes CDR1 SGHTA and CDR2 FQGNSA. The DNA of the CDR3 is TGTGCCAGCAGCTTACTCTCCCGAAGCACAGATACGCAGTATTTT. Translating it yields CASSLLSRSTDTQYF.

The chain is built from TRBV5-1 and TRBJ1-2, with 11 bases matching TRBD1. The CDR3 has 14 amino acids. V lost 4 bases to trimming and J lost 5 bases; unmatched junction nucleotides: 4. Germline values: CDR1 SGHRS, CDR2 YFSETQ. The CDR3 region has the DNA TGCGCCAGCAGCCTGGGACAGGGGGGGTATGGCTACACCTTC. Translation: CASSLGQGGYGYTF.

The chain is built from TRBV5-4 and TRBJ2-7; TRBD2 matches at 10 bases. V was clipped by 2 bases and J by 4 bases; unmatched bases: 3. This CDR3 contains 14 residues. Germline CDR1 SGHNT, CDR2 YYREEE (reference sequence). The CDR3 DNA reads as TGTGCCAGCAGCTTTGTAGCGGGAGGTTACGAGCAGTACTTC. Protein: CASSFVAGGYEQYF.

This chain uses TRBV4-3 with TRBJ2-3; D call uncertain. The CDR3 is made up of 15 amino acids. The V gene lost 0 bases and the J gene lost 0 bases, with 7 bases spanning the gap. Germline V gene sequence: CDR1 LGHNA, CDR2 YSLEER. The CDR3 loop is CASSQEGPSTDTQYF. In DNA, the CDR3 is TGCGCCAGCAGCCAAGAAGGTCCTAGCACAGATACGCAGTATTTT.

The chain joins TRBV21-1 to TRBJ2-7; the DNA was not compared with TRBD2, the D call given in the table. TRBV21-1 is a pseudogene. The CDR3 is 19 amino acids. The CDR3 nucleotides are TGTGCCAGAACCTCACCGGGACTAGCGGGAGAAGGTGGCCTTTACGAGCAGTACTTC. This encodes CARTSPGLAGEGGLYEQYF.